A selection of T cell receptor beta chains follows, all from one sample in a study of blood T cell repertoires in COVID-19. TCRdb keeps only in-frame clones here, not all; method: immunoSEQ multiplex PCR. This sample has fewer than 70,000 clones, with around 90% found just once. Sequencing used peripheral blood. The receptors here all came from a human donor in a cohort sampled during active COVID-19. Both conserved end residues are part of each CDR3. Each record gives: D gene, clone size, V gene, J gene, CDR3 protein, CDR3 DNA. A D gene is named only where the DNA matches it firmly. For some rows the clone size is stated as once, few or many, or as a class when expanded; others skip it.

D gene: TRBD1; clone size: .; V gene: TRBV28; J gene: TRBJ1-1; CDR3 protein: CASRTTTGDTEAFF; CDR3 DNA: TGTGCCAGCAGGACGACGACAGGGGATACTGAAGCTTTCTTT
D gene: .; clone size: .; V gene: TRBV12-1; J gene: TRBJ1-4; CDR3 protein: CASRTGGVEKLFF; CDR3 DNA: TGTGCCAGCAGGACAGGGGGTGTAGAAAAACTGTTTTTT
D gene: .; clone size: .; V gene: TRBV6-4; J gene: TRBJ1-2; CDR3 protein: CASSSGFYGYTF; CDR3 DNA: TGTGCCAGCAGCTCGGGGTTCTATGGCTACACCTTC
D gene: TRBD1; clone size: .; V gene: TRBV4-1; J gene: TRBJ1-1; CDR3 protein: CASSRTGEYTEAFF; CDR3 DNA: TGCGCCAGCAGCCGGACAGGGGAGTACACTGAAGCTTTCTTT
D gene: TRBD1; clone size: .; V gene: TRBV5-4; J gene: TRBJ1-1; CDR3 protein: CASSPQGINTEAFF; CDR3 DNA: TGTGCCAGCAGCCCACAGGGGATAAACACTGAAGCTTTCTTT
D gene: TRBD2; clone size: .; V gene: TRBV5-4; J gene: TRBJ2-3; CDR3 protein: CASSLGVGLAGTSTDTQYF; CDR3 DNA: TGTGCCAGCAGCTTGGGGGTAGGACTAGCGGGGACTAGCACAGATACGCAGTATTTT
D gene: TRBD2; clone size: .; V gene: TRBV4-2; J gene: TRBJ2-7; CDR3 protein: CASSQESGGLYEQYF; CDR3 DNA: TGTGCCAGCAGCCAAGAATCGGGGGGGCTTTACGAGCAGTACTTC
D gene: TRBD1; clone size: .; V gene: TRBV4-2; J gene: TRBJ1-2; CDR3 protein: CASSQGPDRDYGYTF; CDR3 DNA: TGTGCCAGCAGCCAGGGACCTGACAGGGACTATGGCTACACCTTC
D gene: .; clone size: .; V gene: TRBV28; J gene: TRBJ2-7; CDR3 protein: CASSQGFGYEQYF; CDR3 DNA: TGTGCCAGCAGCCAGGGTTTTGGTTACGAGCAGTACTTC
D gene: TRBD2; clone size: .; V gene: TRBV28; J gene: TRBJ2-3; CDR3 protein: CASSLAGGSVDTQYF; CDR3 DNA: TGTGCCAGCAGTTTAGCGGGAGGGAGTGTAGATACGCAGTATTTT
D gene: TRBD1; clone size: medium-sized; V gene: TRBV2; J gene: TRBJ2-1; CDR3 protein: CASAGTGNVNEQFF; CDR3 DNA: TGTGCCAGCGCCGGGACAGGGAACGTCAATGAGCAGTTCTTC
D gene: TRBD2; clone size: .; V gene: TRBV12-5; J gene: TRBJ2-7; CDR3 protein: CASGLGTSGGVEQYF; CDR3 DNA: TGTGCTAGTGGTTTGGGAACTAGCGGAGGAGTGGAGCAGTACTTC
D gene: .; clone size: once; V gene: TRBV27; J gene: TRBJ2-6; CDR3 protein: CASSLKPIRGSGANVLTF; CDR3 DNA: TGTGCCAGCAGCCTCAAACCCATAAGGGGGTCTGGGGCCAACGTCCTGACTTTC
D gene: .; clone size: .; V gene: TRBV18; J gene: TRBJ2-7; CDR3 protein: CASSSDSYEQYF; CDR3 DNA: TGTGCCAGCTCATCAGACTCCTACGAGCAGTACTTC
D gene: .; clone size: .; V gene: TRBV7-9; J gene: TRBJ2-4; CDR3 protein: CASSPKGGTGPKNIQYF; CDR3 DNA: TGTGCCAGCAGCCCCAAGGGAGGGACAGGACCCAAAAACATTCAGTACTTC
D gene: TRBD2; clone size: .; V gene: TRBV7-9; J gene: TRBJ2-5; CDR3 protein: CASSILRTSGREETQYF; CDR3 DNA: TGTGCCAGCAGCATACTAAGGACTAGCGGGAGGGAAGAGACCCAGTACTTC
D gene: .; clone size: .; V gene: TRBV9; J gene: TRBJ1-5; CDR3 protein: CASSVDQGQPQHF; CDR3 DNA: TGTGCCAGCAGCGTAGATCAGGGGCAGCCCCAGCATTTT
D gene: .; clone size: .; V gene: TRBV24-1; J gene: TRBJ2-2; CDR3 protein: CATSDNRQGPNTGELFF; CDR3 DNA: TGTGCCACCAGTGATAATCGTCAGGGGCCGAACACCGGGGAGCTGTTTTTT
D gene: .; clone size: .; V gene: TRBV19; J gene: TRBJ2-5; CDR3 protein: CASSVAGPMGETQYF; CDR3 DNA: TGTGCCAGTAGTGTTGCAGGGCCGATGGGAGAGACCCAGTACTTC